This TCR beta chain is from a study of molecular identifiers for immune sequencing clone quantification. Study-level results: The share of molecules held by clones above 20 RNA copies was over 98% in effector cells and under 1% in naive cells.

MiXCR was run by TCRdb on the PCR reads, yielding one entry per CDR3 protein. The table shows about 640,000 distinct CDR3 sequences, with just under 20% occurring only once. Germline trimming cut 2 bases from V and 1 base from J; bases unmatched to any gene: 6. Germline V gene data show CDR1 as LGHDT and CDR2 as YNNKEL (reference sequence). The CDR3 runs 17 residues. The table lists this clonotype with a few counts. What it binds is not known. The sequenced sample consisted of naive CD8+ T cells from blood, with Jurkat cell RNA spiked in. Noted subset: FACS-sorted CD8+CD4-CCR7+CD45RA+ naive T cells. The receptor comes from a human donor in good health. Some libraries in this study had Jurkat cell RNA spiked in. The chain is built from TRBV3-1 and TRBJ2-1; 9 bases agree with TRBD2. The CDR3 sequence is CASSQPLSGGSYNEQFF. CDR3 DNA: TGTGCCAGCAGCCAACCACTAAGCGGGGGGTCCTACAATGAGCAGTTCTTC.